Each of the 19 T cell receptor beta chains below was sequenced from the same sample in a study of T-cell reconstitution after alpha-beta-depleted transplantation in children. Unique molecular identifiers were incorporated into the prepared TCRbeta library. Each CDR3 protein is one row after TCRdb ran MiXCR on the PCR reads. The repertoire holds approximately 200,000 distinct CDR3 sequences, roughly 15% seen once, with approximately 13% in the top ten. The source was PBMCs from the stem cell graft donor, collected from the stem cell graft. The origin of the receptors is a human donor who donated a stem cell graft to a child with acute lymphoblastic leukemia.

This clonotype was counted at least ten times. The chain joins TRBV5-1 to TRBJ2-1; possible D gene TRBD2, 5 bases. Trimming took off 0 bases at V and 8 bases at J, with 12 bases between the two ends. This CDR3 region has 14 residues. Per germline, CDR1 SGHRS and CDR2 YFSETQ. CDR3 sequence: CASSLVLVGYEQFF. In nucleotides, the CDR3 is TGCGCCAGCAGCTTGGTACTAGTGGGTTATGAGCAGTTCTTC.

About this clonotype itself: A read error may be the cause here, since a much bigger clone is one base away. The chain employs TRBV12-5 and TRBJ1-1; TRBD1 is a possible D gene (5 bases). Germline loops: CDR1 LGHNT, CDR2 FRNRAP. The CDR3 loop spans 13 amino acids. The CDR3 coding sequence is TGTGCTAGTGGTTTAGATAGACAGACTGAACCTTTCTTT. Amino acid sequence: CASGLDRQTEPFF.

This clonotype has at least ten counts. V gene TRBV12-3 or TRBV12-4 combines with J gene TRBJ2-6; D perhaps matches TRBD2 (5 bases). V was clipped by 6 bases and J by 1 base, with 13 bases between them. There are 16 residues in the CDR3. The CDR3 protein is CASRHYGVSGANVLTF. The CDR3 DNA is TGTGCCAGCAGACACTACGGGGTGTCTGGGGCCAACGTCCTGACTTTC.

The sample holds a few counts of this clonotype. The chain combines TRBV5-5 with TRBJ2-7, with D possibly being TRBD2 (5 bases). Germline CDR1 SGHKS, CDR2 YYEKEE (reference sequence). V lost 4 bases and J 0 bases, leaving 17 bases between the germline ends. CDR3 length: 16 residues. CDR3 in amino acids: CASSRLGGLSSYEQYF. The DNA of the CDR3 is TGTGCCAGCAGCCGCCTGGGCGGGTTGAGCTCCTACGAGCAGTACTTC.

This clonotype was found many times. The chain employs TRBV5-1 and TRBJ1-1; TRBD1 aligns across 7 bases. Per germline, CDR1 SGHRS and CDR2 YFSETQ. The CDR3 has 14 amino acids. With 3 bases clipped from V and 2 bases from J, the junction kept 4 bases outside the gene matches. The CDR3 DNA reads TGCGCCAGCAGCTACGGGACAGACAACACTGAAGCTTTCTTT. Translating it yields CASSYGTDNTEAFF.

The chain carries TRBV11-2 and TRBJ2-7; the D gene is possibly TRBD1 (6 bases). Germline assignment: CDR1 SGHAT and CDR2 FQNNGV. V shed 5 bases and J shed 0 bases, with 11 bases lying between them. The CDR3 has 14 amino acids. The CDR3 sequence: CASSRRQVSYEQYF. The CDR3 bases are TGTGCCAGCAGCCGTCGACAGGTCTCCTACGAGCAGTACTTC. Complete variable domain (other parts from reference TRBV11-2 and TRBJ2-7): EAGVAQSPRYKIIEKRQSVAFWCNPISGHATLYWYQQILGQGPKLLIQFQNNGVVDDSQLPKDRFSAERLKGVDSTLKIQPAKLEDSAVYLCASSRRQVSYEQYFGPGTRLTVT.

Many counts were recorded for this clonotype. V and J are TRBV5-1 and TRBJ2-1; 15 bases align to TRBD2. V trimming: 1 base; J trimming: 0 bases; junction bases outside the gene matches: 8. This CDR3 region has 20 residues. Germline V CDR1 and CDR2: SGHRS, YFSETQ. This CDR3 reads CASSLPRTSGRDRSYNEQFF. In DNA form, the CDR3 reads TGCGCCAGCAGCTTGCCCAGGACTAGCGGGAGGGATCGCTCCTACAATGAGCAGTTCTTC.

This clonotype showed up many times. CDR3 sequence (DNA): TGTGCCAGCAGCGTCAGGGGGCGCCCGAATGAAAAACTGTTTTTT. Its protein is CASSVRGRPNEKLFF. J is TRBJ1-4 and V is TRBV4-2; the match to TRBD1 covers 8 bases. Germline-derived CDR1 and CDR2 are LGHNA and YNFKEQ. The CDR3 totals 15 residues. V was pared by 5 bases and J by 5 bases, with 7 bases of the junction left unmatched.

This clonotype was recorded at least ten times. The chain carries TRBV6-1 and TRBJ2-3; TRBD2 is a possible D gene (5 bases). Germline CDR1 reads MNHNS; CDR2 reads SASEGT. The length of the CDR3 is 14 residues. V lost 5 bases and J 0 bases, leaving 9 bases between the germline ends. The CDR3: CASSRTGSTDTQYF. CDR3 nucleotide sequence: TGTGCCAGCAGTCGGACGGGGAGCACAGATACGCAGTATTTT.

This clonotype occurred many times. This chain uses TRBV7-8 with TRBJ1-4; D is uncertain. The CDR3 totals 17 residues. The germline V gene encodes CDR1 SGHVS and CDR2 FQNEAQ. V lost 6 bases and J 0 bases, leaving 17 bases between the germline ends. CDR3 in DNA: TGTGCCAGCAGAAAAGTCGGGGTTAGAACAACTAATGAAAAACTGTTTTTT. Encoded protein: CASRKVGVRTTNEKLFF.

This clonotype was seen at least ten times. This chain links TRBV5-1 with TRBJ2-2; D is ambiguous. This CDR3 has 14 amino acids. The V gene lost 4 bases and the J gene lost 1 base, with 8 bases spanning the gap. CDR1 is SGHRS, CDR2 YFSETQ, per germline. The CDR3, as DNA: TGCGCCAGCAGCGCGAAGAGGAACACCGGGGAGCTGTTTTTT. Amino acid sequence: CASSAKRNTGELFF. Full variable domain (remainder filled in from reference TRBV5-1 and TRBJ2-2): KAGVTQTPRYLIKTRGQQVTLSCSPISGHRSVSWYQQTPGQGLQFLFEYFSETQRNKGNFPGRFSGRQFSNSRSEMNVSTLELGDSALYLCASSAKRNTGELFFGEGSRLTVL.

This chain connects TRBV5-1 to TRBJ1-1; TRBD1 is a possible D gene (6 bases). Trimming shortened V by 0 bases and J by 4 bases, and 13 bases separated the two germline ends. CDR1 is SGHRS, CDR2 YFSETQ, per germline. There are 15 residues in the CDR3. CDR3 protein: CASSLEGVGTTEAFF. The CDR3 region has the DNA TGCGCCAGCAGCTTGGAGGGGGTGGGGACCACTGAAGCTTTCTTT.

The chain is built from TRBV2 and TRBJ2-1; perhaps D is TRBD1 or TRBD2 (5 bases each). Between the trimmed V and J ends, which lost 6 bases and 5 bases, there was a span of 11 bases. Looked up from germline, CDR1 is SNHLY and CDR2 is FYNNEI. The CDR3 sequence is 13 residues long. The CDR3 loop is CASRRDQNNEQFF. CDR3 nucleotide sequence: TGTGCCAGCAGAAGGGACCAGAACAATGAGCAGTTCTTC.

This clonotype came up many times. The chain has TRBV4-1 and TRBJ2-1, with 12 bases fitting TRBD2. This CDR3 has 20 amino acids. The J segment lost 4 bases and the V segment lost 0 bases, leaving 13 bases of the junction unmatched. CDR1 is MGHRA, CDR2 YSYEKL, per germline. DNA of the CDR3: TGCGCCAGCAGCCAAGAGGCCACTAGCGGGAGGCCACACCCATACAATGAGCAGTTCTTC. This encodes CASSQEATSGRPHPYNEQFF.

V gene TRBV2 combines with J gene TRBJ2-7, with a weak D call TRBD2 (7 bases). The germline V gene has CDR1 SNHLY and CDR2 FYNNEI. This CDR3 comprises 14 residues. V lost 6 bases and J lost 6, with 18 bases in between. The CDR3 reads CASRESREGGEQYF. The CDR3 DNA follows: TGTGCCAGCAGGGAGAGCAGGGAGGGGGGCGAGCAGTACTTC.

This clonotype was recorded many times. The DNA of the CDR3 is TGTGCCAGCTCACCGGAGGGGTGGGGCACTGAAGCTTTCTTT. Translation gives CASSPEGWGTEAFF. The chain carries TRBV18 and TRBJ1-1, with D perhaps matching TRBD1 (5 bases). There are 14 residues in the CDR3. The V end lost 3 bases, the J end lost 4 bases, and 12 bases lay between the germline ends. Germline assignment: CDR1 KGHSH and CDR2 LQKENI.

The sample holds many counts of this clonotype. The V and J genes are TRBV5-1 and TRBJ2-7; 15 nucleotides align to TRBD2. This CDR3 is 16 amino acids long. Germline values: CDR1 SGHRS, CDR2 YFSETQ. V was clipped by 0 bases and J by 5 bases; unmatched bases: 3. The CDR3 loop is CASSLEGTSGRHEQYF. The CDR3 DNA reads as TGCGCCAGCAGCTTGGAGGGGACTAGCGGGAGGCACGAGCAGTACTTC. The full variable domain, completed using reference TRBV5-1 and TRBJ2-7, is KAGVTQTPRYLIKTRGQQVTLSCSPISGHRSVSWYQQTPGQGLQFLFEYFSETQRNKGNFPGRFSGRQFSNSRSEMNVSTLELGDSALYLCASSLEGTSGRHEQYFGPGTRLTVT.

This clonotype was seen at least ten times. This chain joins TRBV7-9 and TRBJ2-3, with 7 nucleotides matching TRBD1. V shed 7 bases, J shed 4 bases, and the junction held 17 bases outside the gene matches. This CDR3 has 17 residues. Germline values: CDR1 SEHNR, CDR2 FQNEAQ (reference sequence). CDR3 nucleotides: TGTGCCAGCACCCGAGCAACAGGGGTTGGTGTCGCAGATACGCAGTATTTT. Its protein is CASTRATGVGVADTQYF. The full variable domain, rest sourced from reference TRBV7-9 and TRBJ2-3, is DTGVSQNPRHKITKRGQNVTFRCDPISEHNRLYWYRQTLGQGPEFLTYFQNEAQLEKSRLLSDRFSAERPKGSFSTLEIQRTEQGDSAMYLCASTRATGVGVADTQYFGPGTRLTVL.

This rearrangement joins TRBV18 to TRBJ2-6, with no clear D. The CDR3 contains 12 residues. CDR1 is KGHSH, CDR2 LQKENI, per germline. The germline V and J ends were trimmed by 2 bases and 9 bases, with 5 bases remaining between them. The DNA of the CDR3 is TGTGCCAGCTCACCAGCCGACAACGTCCTGACTTTC. Encoded protein: CASSPADNVLTF.